Presented here are 12 T cell receptor beta chains from one specimen sequenced in a study of blood T cell repertoires in COVID-19 (dated by TCRdb to the early 2020s). Libraries were prepared through the immunoSEQ multiplex PCR assay. This is the immuneACCESS table as TCRdb keeps it, with only in-frame sequences that have V and J called. A part of the clones is gone; compared with another copy, unresolved V genes explain less than half, and the rest is unexplained. Here the sample has 160,000 or so clones; 80% to 95% occur a single time. In total, the top ten clones hold roughly 2% of the sample. Sample: peripheral blood. The receptor set was obtained from a woman aged 60 to 75 with COVID-19, enrolled during active disease.

The chain carries TRBV7-2 and TRBJ1-2; D is unresolved. V shed 2 bases and J shed 4 bases, with 14 bases lying between them. CDR3 size: 15 residues. The germline V gene encodes CDR1 SGHTA and CDR2 FQGNSA. In DNA, the CDR3 is TGTGCCAGCAGCTTATTTAGTATCGGTCCCTATGGCTACACCTTC. Translated, it gives CASSLFSIGPYGYTF.

The chain joins TRBV20-1 to TRBJ1-1, with TRBD1 as a possible D gene (5 bases). The CDR3 consists of 16 residues. The V end was cut by 3 bases, the J end by 0 bases, with 17 bases between. Looked up from germline, CDR1 is DFQATT and CDR2 is SNEGSKA (reference sequence). CDR3 in amino acids: CSASRGSDFMNTEAFF. Here the CDR3 DNA reads TGCAGTGCTAGTCGGGGGTCGGACTTCATGAACACTGAAGCTTTCTTT.

V gene TRBV6-5 combines with J gene TRBJ1-2; D is undetermined. CDR3 length: 11 residues. V dropped 7 bases and J dropped 8 bases, with 11 bases sitting between them. Germline V gene data show CDR1 as MNHEY and CDR2 as SVGAGI. CDR3 coding DNA: TGTGCCAGCACCGAGGAGGGCGGCTACACCTTC. Translation: CASTEEGGYTF.

V gene TRBV2 combines with J gene TRBJ1-2; D unresolved. Germline lookup yields CDR1 SNHLY and CDR2 FYNNEI. The CDR3 length is 12 residues. Deletions cut 5 bases from V and 2 bases from J, with 6 bases between. The CDR3 coding sequence is TGTGCCAGCAGTACAGTAAACTATGGCTACACCTTC. Amino acids: CASSTVNYGYTF.

CDR3 coding DNA: TGTGCCAGCAGCTACGCAGGGGCCACTGAAGCTTTCTTT. Protein product: CASSYAGATEAFF. The J gene is TRBJ1-1, the V gene TRBV7-2, with D possibly being TRBD1 (6 bases). Germline values: CDR1 SGHTA, CDR2 FQGNSA. Trimming cost V 4 bases and J 4 bases, with 10 bases left between them. The CDR3 spans 13 residues.

The rearrangement joins TRBV7-2 to TRBJ1-4; D is unclear. Trimming stripped 4 bases from V and 0 bases from J, with 3 bases between. Germline CDR1 reads SGHTA; CDR2 reads FQGNSA. The CDR3 contains 13 residues. The CDR3 coding sequence is TGTGCCAGCAGCTCCTCAACTAATGAAAAACTGTTTTTT. It specifies CASSSSTNEKLFF.

The chain employs TRBV9 and TRBJ2-5; TRBD2 aligns across 7 bases. After removal of 1 base from V and 5 bases from J, the junction contained 5 bases not matched to a gene. Per germline, CDR1 SGDLS and CDR2 YYNGEE. This CDR3 has 14 amino acids. This CDR3 is CASSVTGGRETQYF. The CDR3 DNA reads as TGTGCCAGCAGCGTAACGGGGGGTCGCGAGACCCAGTACTTC. Full variable domain (remainder filled in from reference TRBV9 and TRBJ2-5): DSGVTQTPKHLITATGQRVTLRCSPRSGDLSVYWYQQSLDQGLQFLIQYYNGEERAKGNILERFSAQQFPDLHSELNLSSLELGDSALYFCASSVTGGRETQYFGPGTRLLVL.

The CDR3: CASSVGAGDGGEKLFF. CDR3 nucleotide sequence: TGTGCCAGCAGCGTAGGAGCGGGAGATGGGGGTGAAAAACTGTTTTTT. The V gene is TRBV9, the J gene TRBJ1-4, with D tentatively TRBD1 (5 bases). V was cut by 0 bases and J by 7 bases, with 16 bases left in between. Germline V lookup: CDR1 SGDLS, CDR2 YYNGEE. This CDR3 comprises 16 residues.

The V call is TRBV9, the J call TRBJ2-3; perhaps TRBD2 as D (6 bases). CDR1 is SGDLS, CDR2 YYNGEE, per germline. V shed 2 bases and J shed 3 bases, with 13 bases lying between them. The CDR3 extends over 15 amino acids. CDR3 sequence reads: CASSVPAGRTDTQYF. CDR3 coding DNA: TGTGCCAGCAGCGTGCCTGCAGGGAGGACAGATACGCAGTATTTT.

The chain uses TRBV15 and TRBJ2-1; 8 bases agree with TRBD1. CDR3 length equals 15 residues. Germline assignment: CDR1 LNHNV and CDR2 YYDKDF (reference sequence). The V and J ends lost 5 bases and 7 bases, in that order; junction bases with no gene match: 10. The DNA for the CDR3 is TGTGCCACCAGCCCCCGGACAGGGTTCCCTAATGAGCAGTTCTTC. It specifies CATSPRTGFPNEQFF.

The rearrangement uses TRBV6-5 and TRBJ2-7; D is perhaps TRBD2 (6 bases). The CDR3 runs to 12 residues. V was shortened by 11 bases and J by 4 bases, with 15 bases between the two germline ends. Germline-derived CDR1 and CDR2 are MNHEY and SVGAGI. Here the CDR3 reads CAGGGVKYEQYF. In DNA, the CDR3 is TGTGCCGGTGGAGGGGTGAAGTACGAGCAGTACTTC.

CDR3 coding DNA: TGTGCCAGTAGTATAACGGACAGGTCACCCCTCCACTTT. It translates to CASSITDRSPLHF. This rearrangement joins TRBV19 to TRBJ1-6; 7 bases map to TRBD1. Germline CDR1 reads LNHDA; CDR2 reads SQIVND (reference sequence). This CDR3 has 13 residues. Trimming removed 2 bases from V and 10 bases from J; junction bases left unmatched: 2.